This TCR beta chain was sequenced in a study of T cells in women clearing cervical HPV infection. Study conclusions and caveats: Associations may precede or follow infection; HPV-specific or memory T cells were not isolated. Combining TCR richness with V gene abundances gave approximately 0.84 AUC.

The V and J ends lost 5 bases and 8 bases, in that order; junction bases with no gene match: 5. The CDR3 runs 14 residues. Per germline, CDR1 MNHEY and CDR2 SVGEGT. immunoSEQ multiplex PCR used an average of 1200 ng genomic DNA. Sequencing was performed with immunoSEQ multiplex PCR; in TCRdb, only in-frame clones are kept and a portion is missing. Found here are just over 20,000 clones; the top ten clones hold more than 4.5%. A remark on this clone: Its antigen is not known. The missing CDR3 end, 3 residues past where the read stops, is filled in from the germline J gene.

The TCR comes from a woman aged 18 to 69 with a cervical HPV16 infection that either progressed to CIN3+ or cleared (not recorded which). The genes are TRBV6-2 or TRBV6-3 and TRBJ2-1; 11 bases fit TRBD1. The sample comprised blood buffy coat. The sequenced CDR3 bases are TGTGCCAGCAGTCCGCGGACAGGGGGCGATGAG. The encoded protein is CASSPRTGGDE. The whole CDR3 sequence reads CASSPRTGGDEQFF.